This T cell receptor (beta chain) was recorded in a study of CD8+ T cells in alopecia areata (dated by TCRdb to the late 2010s). Study-wide context: Treated patients were enrolled in an open-label pilot trial of oral tofacitinib, 5 to 10 mg twice daily, for moderate-to-severe alopecia areata. Scalp clonality was compared among normal scalp (n=4), patchy alopecia areata scalp (n=8), and alopecia totalis/universalis scalp (n=8). Human TCRbeta sequencing covered scalp tissue and sorted CD4+ and CD8+ peripheral blood T cells from patchy and totalis/universalis alopecia areata patients and healthy controls. The SALT score, which quantifies the percentage of affected scalp surface area, was used to measure disease severity in treated patients. The study used high-throughput TCRbeta sequencing to examine T cell clonal expansion in alopecia areata, in both the C3H/HeJ mouse model and human patients. Tofacitinib was given for 6 to 18 months, followed by 6 months of follow-up off drug to assess delayed response and recurrence. immunoSEQ multiplex PCR using 35 Vbeta forward primers and 13 Jbeta reverse primers was used to amplify TCRbeta CDR3 regions. Patients on tofacitinib were biopsied at baseline and after 4 and 24 weeks of treatment, and several of the patients also had a later scalp biopsy. RNA came from the PAXgene miRNA kit for fixed scalp, the miRNeasy kit for PBMCs, and the RNeasy kit for mouse skin. General findings and caveats noted by the study authors: During tofacitinib treatment, many expanded lesional clones stuck around in both scalp and blood, and this persistence may partly explain why relapse happens after treatment is stopped. Unlike mouse skin, which is dominated by gammadelta T cells, normal human skin has resident alphabeta T cells that are also sequenced, and this complicates analysis of the scalp TCR repertoire. Scalp clonality and the number of expanded CD8+ clones among the top 100 scalp clones were significantly decreased by tofacitinib. Because the treated cohort was small and included a single nonresponder, larger studies are needed to assess links between baseline CD8+ expansion and response. Shared TCR sequences between patients were less evident than in mice, which may be partly attributable to HLA diversity in the patient population. Higher clonality and more expanded CD8+ clones were observed in lesional scalp than in normal scalp, particularly in alopecia totalis/universalis, a finding suggestive of antigenic drive.

The library was obtained by the immunoSEQ multiplex PCR assay. RNA was extracted from all samples and reverse transcribed into cDNA as template for TCR sequencing. SuperScript III was used for first-strand cDNA synthesis, primed with a 2:1 mix of oligo-dT and random hexamers. A synthetic immune receptor repertoire was used to assess amplification bias, and residual bias was removed computationally. In the source study's methods: Raw reads were preprocessed to remove errors, and CDR3 was defined by IMGT conventions from the conserved cysteine to phenylalanine. To get clonality, Shannon entropy was normalized by log2 of the number of productive unique TCRs and the result was subtracted from 1. Scalp TCRbeta sequences were cross-referenced with sorted blood CD4 and CD8 repertoires so that the CD4 or CD8 identity of scalp clones could be inferred. Sourced from immuneACCESS, this table was stored by TCRdb with only in-frame sequences that have V and J called. A share of the clones is absent; for the studies checked, an unresolved V gene accounts for under half, and the remainder has no known explanation. V, J and clone size reflect that table, while D and trimming were determined from the DNA. A total of 190,000 or so clones appear in this sample, roughly 62% of them only once. The ten biggest clones cover roughly 13% of the sample.

This specimen's time point label, interpreted: about 25 weeks on oral tofacitinib. Taken with the paper, the label for treatment or condition translates to: oral pan-JAK inhibitor, 5-10 mg twice daily. Lesional scalp punch biopsies and peripheral blood were collected from alopecia areata patients. PBMCs were isolated by density centrifugation and stained for CD3, CD4 and CD8, and CD4+ and CD8+ T cells were sorted on a FACSAria. Trimming removed 6 bases from V and 6 bases from J, leaving 15 bases between the germline ends. Measured from the cysteine to the phenylalanine, the CDR3 is 14 residues long. This entry keeps only the CDR3 DNA: 42 bases, framed from base 1. Reading the germline V gene (reference sequence) gives CDR1 MNHEY and CDR2 SMNVEV. As to this clone: This clone's antigen is unknown. No base quality values were provided; no much bigger clone lies one nucleotide off.

The sequence was collected from a human donor with alopecia areata. The chain joins TRBV27 to TRBJ1-5; no D gene call is confident. The input for sequencing was CD8+ T cells sorted from blood, taken at week 24, from a patient treated with tofacitinib. For the CDR3, the sequence is CASSPASRGQPQHF. The nucleotide sequence is given as TGTGCCAGCAGCCCCGCTTCTCGGGGTCAGCCCCAGCATTTT.